This T cell receptor (beta chain) appears in the sequencing data of a study of T-cell memory formation after mild COVID-19. CDR1 and CDR2 from the germline V gene are LNHNV and YYDKDF (reference sequence). The CDR3 consists of 14 residues. V was clipped by 1 base and J by 3 bases, with 10 bases between them. TCRdb used MiXCR to reprocess the 5' RACE reads, holding one entry per CDR3 protein. The sample holds about 270,000 distinct CDR3 sequences, more than 15% seen once. Sequencing used PBMCs or a T cell subset sorted from them (not recorded which). This rearrangement joins TRBV15 to TRBJ2-7; possibly TRBD2 for D (6 bases). This sequence originates from a man younger than 35 who had mild COVID-19 (a few samples of this study predate the infection). Cell type and time point are not known. CDR3 DNA sequence: TGTGCCACCAGCAGAGCCGGGGGAGGCTACGAGCAGTACTTC. Protein: CATSRAGGGYEQYF.